The 16 T cell receptor beta chains in this list originate from one sample, sequenced in a study of blood T cell repertoires in COVID-19. Sequenced by immunoSEQ multiplex PCR; TCRdb stores in-frame clones only, minus some. Here the sample spans 250,000 or so clones, approximately 88% being singletons. Sequencing was performed on PBMCs or T cells enriched from blood (not recorded which). These receptors were collected from a woman between 35 and 50 years old with acute COVID-19.

This clone was picked up one time. CDR3 amino acids: CASSLRPGQPTDTQYF. The CDR3 DNA is TGCGCCAGCAGCCTAAGACCGGGACAGCCTACAGATACGCAGTATTTT. The genes are TRBV4-3 and TRBJ2-3; 7 nucleotides match TRBD1. The CDR3 consists of 16 residues. Germline V gives CDR1 LGHNA, CDR2 YSLEER. V lost 4 bases, J lost 3 bases, and 10 bases stayed unmatched.

The chain has TRBV4-3 and TRBJ1-5; D remains ambiguous. In germline, CDR1 is LGHNA, CDR2 YSLEER. Trimming took off 0 bases at V and 3 bases at J, with 9 bases between the two ends. The CDR3 loop spans 15 amino acids. In DNA, the CDR3 is TGCGCCAGCAGCCAAGATGGGAGAACCAATCAGCCCCAGCATTTT. It codes for CASSQDGRTNQPQHF.

The CDR3 region is CASRSVSGLGETQYF. The CDR3 coding sequence is TGTGCCAGCAGAAGCGTCTCAGGGTTAGGGGAGACCCAGTACTTC. V usage is TRBV7-2 and J usage is TRBJ2-5; possible D gene TRBD1, 5 bases. The V end lost 6 bases, the J end lost 5 bases, and 19 bases lay between the germline ends. In germline, CDR1 is SGHTA, CDR2 FQGNSA. The CDR3 has 15 residues.

The chain combines TRBV2 with TRBJ1-5; D is perhaps TRBD1 (5 bases). This CDR3 is built from 16 residues. The germline V gene encodes CDR1 SNHLY and CDR2 FYNNEI. V lost 8 bases, J lost 2 bases, and 19 bases lay in between. In DNA form, the CDR3 reads TGTGCCAGCGGTTCAGGGAGGATTAGGGGCAATCAGCCCCAGCATTTT. Protein sequence: CASGSGRIRGNQPQHF.

The chain employs TRBV18 and TRBJ1-6, with 7 positions matching TRBD1. Trimming cost V 1 base and J 9 bases; bases outside gene matches: 9. This CDR3 spans 16 amino acids. Germline V CDR1 and CDR2: KGHSH, LQKENI. DNA of the CDR3: TGTGCCAGCTCACCACAGGTCGACAGGGTGGGTTCACCCCTCCACTTT. Translating gives CASSPQVDRVGSPLHF.

V usage is TRBV2 and J usage is TRBJ1-5; D not resolved. This CDR3 has 14 amino acids. V was trimmed by 3 bases and J by 3 bases, leaving 9 bases between them. Germline CDR1 and CDR2: SNHLY and FYNNEI. The DNA of the CDR3 is TGTGCCAGCAGTGAGAGGTCTCTCAATCAGCCCCAGCATTTT. As protein: CASSERSLNQPQHF. The variable domain in full, completed from reference TRBV2 and TRBJ1-5, reads EPEVTQTPSHQVTQMGQEVILRCVPISNHLYFYWYRQILGQKVEFLVSFYNNEISEKSEIFDDQFSVERPDGSNFTLKIRSTKLEDSAMYFCASSERSLNQPQHFGDGTRLSIL.

The chain carries TRBV4-3 and TRBJ2-1, with TRBD2 matching over 7 bases. CDR3 length equals 15 residues. The germline gives CDR1 LGHNA, CDR2 YSLEER. V dropped 4 bases and J dropped 1; count of bases not matched to a gene: 4. In DNA, the CDR3 is TGCGCCAGCAGCCGCTGGGGGGGGTCCTACAATGAGCAGTTCTTC. It specifies CASSRWGGSYNEQFF.

The rearrangement uses TRBV7-2 and TRBJ1-5; 9 nucleotides align to TRBD1. Germline V gene sequence: CDR1 SGHTA, CDR2 FQGNSA. The CDR3 covers 14 residues. With 8 bases clipped from V and 0 bases from J, the junction kept 2 bases outside the gene matches. The CDR3, as DNA: TGTGCCAGCGGACAGGGGAATAGCAATCAGCCCCAGCATTTT. It encodes CASGQGNSNQPQHF. Based on the CDR3 plus reference TRBV7-2 and TRBJ1-5, the full variable domain is GAGVSQSPSNKVTEKGKDVELRCDPISGHTALYWYRQSLGQGLEFLIYFQGNSAPDKSGLPSDRFSAERTGGSVSTLTIQRTQQEDSAVYLCASGQGNSNQPQHFGDGTRLSIL.

The chain joins TRBV10-3 to TRBJ2-6, with D unclear. CDR3 length: 15 amino acids. CDR1 is ENHRY and CDR2 is SYGVKD in the germline V gene. The V end lost 3 bases, the J end lost 1 base, and 7 bases lay between the germline ends. Here the CDR3 DNA reads TGTGCCATCAGTGATTGGCTTTCTGGGGCCAACGTCCTGACTTTC. Translated: CAISDWLSGANVLTF.

This chain links TRBV5-1 with TRBJ2-1, with 9 bases fitting TRBD1. In germline, CDR1 is SGHRS, CDR2 YFSETQ. This CDR3 region has 19 residues. Germline trimming cut 2 bases from V and 1 base from J; bases unmatched to any gene: 13. CDR3 residues: CASSFPSGQGSFSYNEQFF. CDR3 DNA: TGCGCCAGCAGCTTCCCATCTGGACAGGGGTCATTTTCCTACAATGAGCAGTTCTTC.

The V call is TRBV7-2, the J call TRBJ1-2; no reliable D call. V was shortened by 1 base and J by 6 bases, with 18 bases between the two germline ends. The germline gives CDR1 SGHTA, CDR2 FQGNSA. The CDR3 is 16 amino acids. The CDR3 is CASSLVAVKKLNGYTF. For the CDR3, the DNA is TGTGCCAGCAGCTTAGTGGCAGTTAAAAAGTTGAATGGCTACACCTTC.

Worth noting for this clone: Additional DNA sequences in this sample encode the identical CDR3. The chain couples TRBV19 to TRBJ1-5; TRBD1 matches at 12 bases. Germline-derived CDR1 and CDR2 are LNHDA and SQIVND (reference sequence). Trimming at V came to 3 bases and at J to 7 bases, leaving 7 bases not matched to a gene. The CDR3 covers 16 residues. The DNA for the CDR3 is TGTGCCAGTAGTATTCCGGGACAGGGGGCCCGACAGCCCCAGCATTTT. Its translation: CASSIPGQGARQPQHF.

This clone has just one count. The chain recombines TRBV2 with TRBJ2-3; no clear D. Looked up from germline, CDR1 is SNHLY and CDR2 is FYNNEI. This CDR3 comprises 14 residues. Trimming took off 5 bases at V and 3 bases at J, with 12 bases between the two ends. In nucleotides, the CDR3 is TGTGCCAGCAGTTGGTCGGGTGGGACAGATACGCAGTATTTT. Its protein is CASSWSGGTDTQYF. Full variable domain (missing parts from reference TRBV2 and TRBJ2-3): EPEVTQTPSHQVTQMGQEVILRCVPISNHLYFYWYRQILGQKVEFLVSFYNNEISEKSEIFDDQFSVERPDGSNFTLKIRSTKLEDSAMYFCASSWSGGTDTQYFGPGTRLTVL.

The rearrangement links TRBV11-3 to TRBJ2-2, with D perhaps matching TRBD2 (8 bases). This CDR3 contains 17 residues. CDR1 is SGHNT and CDR2 is YENEEA in the germline V gene. V lost 5 bases to trimming and J lost 2 bases, with 18 bases between them. The CDR3: CASSPGGGKPNTGELFF. As DNA, the CDR3 is TGTGCCAGCAGCCCGGGAGGGGGCAAACCCAACACCGGGGAGCTGTTTTTT.

The chain employs TRBV19 and TRBJ1-4; tentatively, D is TRBD1 (6 bases). CDR1 and CDR2 (germline): LNHDA, SQIVND (reference sequence). CDR3 length: 15 residues. V was pared by 3 bases and J by 8 bases, with 16 bases between. CDR3 residues: CASSMVDRRGEKLFF. For the CDR3, the DNA is TGTGCCAGTAGTATGGTGGACAGAAGGGGGGAAAAACTGTTTTTT.

This rearrangement joins TRBV5-1 to TRBJ1-6; no clear D. Germline assignment: CDR1 SGHRS and CDR2 YFSETQ. The CDR3 consists of 15 residues. The V gene lost 2 bases and the J gene lost 5 bases, with 11 bases spanning the gap. CDR3 sequence reads: CASSFTRGDNSPLHF. The CDR3 DNA reads TGCGCCAGCAGCTTTACTCGCGGGGATAATTCACCCCTCCACTTT.